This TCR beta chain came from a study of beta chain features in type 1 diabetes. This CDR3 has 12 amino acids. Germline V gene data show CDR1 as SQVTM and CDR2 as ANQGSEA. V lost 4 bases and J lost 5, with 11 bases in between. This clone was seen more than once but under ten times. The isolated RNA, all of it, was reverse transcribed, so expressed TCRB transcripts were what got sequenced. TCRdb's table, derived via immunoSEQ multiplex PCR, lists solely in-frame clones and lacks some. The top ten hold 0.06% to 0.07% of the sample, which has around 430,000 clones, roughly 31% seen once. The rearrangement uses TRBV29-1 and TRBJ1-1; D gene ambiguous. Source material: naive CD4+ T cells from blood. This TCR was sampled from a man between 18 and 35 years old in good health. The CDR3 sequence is CSVGEERTEAFF. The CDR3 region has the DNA TGCAGCGTTGGGGAGGAGAGGACTGAAGCTTTCTTT.